This is a list of T cell receptor beta chains from one sample in a study of chemoradiotherapy in HPV16-positive cancers. Profiling relied on immunoSEQ multiplex PCR, and the TCRdb table lists in-frame clones only, not all of them. The top ten clones hold around 5.1% of a sample with tens of thousands of clones, approximately 88% of them seen once. Sequenced here: blood, sampled from a patient who underwent chemoradiotherapy. All receptors come from a human donor with HPV-associated anogenital cancer. Both conserved end residues are part of each CDR3. The D gene is left open where the match is weak.

v_gene: TRBV30
j_gene: TRBJ1-2
d_gene: .
CDR3aa: CAWDLGNF

v_gene: TRBV5-1
j_gene: TRBJ1-6
d_gene: .
CDR3aa: CASSLDGSYNSPLHF

v_gene: TRBV7-7
j_gene: TRBJ1-3
d_gene: .
CDR3aa: CASSLKQGGGNTIYF

v_gene: TRBV7-9
j_gene: TRBJ2-3
d_gene: .
CDR3aa: CASNNRVFATSPSTDTQYF

v_gene: TRBV2
j_gene: TRBJ2-1
d_gene: .
CDR3aa: CASCPGPMVEQFF

v_gene: TRBV28
j_gene: TRBJ1-3
d_gene: .
CDR3aa: CASSDQSSGNTIYF

v_gene: TRBV19
j_gene: TRBJ2-2
d_gene: TRBD2
CDR3aa: CASRTSGGTGELFF

v_gene: TRBV6-4
j_gene: TRBJ2-1
d_gene: TRBD1
CDR3aa: CASSVGTGDNEQFF

v_gene: TRBV5-6
j_gene: TRBJ1-1
d_gene: TRBD1
CDR3aa: CASTRGQGVTEAFF

v_gene: TRBV30
j_gene: TRBJ1-4
d_gene: .
CDR3aa: CAWSSDENEKLFF

v_gene: TRBV27
j_gene: TRBJ2-3
d_gene: TRBD2
CDR3aa: CASSKALAGSTDTQYF

v_gene: TRBV2
j_gene: TRBJ1-2
d_gene: .
CDR3aa: CASSEAPGVGYTF

v_gene: TRBV7-9
j_gene: TRBJ2-1
d_gene: .
CDR3aa: CASSLQGVAIQSYNEQFF

v_gene: TRBV7-2
j_gene: TRBJ1-1
d_gene: .
CDR3aa: CASSLLGAEAFF

v_gene: TRBV27
j_gene: TRBJ2-1
d_gene: .
CDR3aa: CASRLMQGNEQFF

v_gene: TRBV6-5
j_gene: TRBJ1-1
d_gene: TRBD1
CDR3aa: CASSITDRGAEAFF

v_gene: TRBV2
j_gene: TRBJ1-1
d_gene: .
CDR3aa: CASSLGQNTEAFF

v_gene: TRBV11-2
j_gene: TRBJ2-1
d_gene: TRBD2
CDR3aa: CASSPGTSGGTYNEQFF

v_gene: TRBV2
j_gene: TRBJ1-5
d_gene: .
CDR3aa: CASSETGGLYGQPQHF

v_gene: TRBV7-9
j_gene: TRBJ2-3
d_gene: .
CDR3aa: CASSFGGGAITDTQYF

v_gene: TRBV12-2
j_gene: TRBJ1-2
d_gene: .
CDR3aa: CASRLAPTEANYGYTF

v_gene: TRBV19
j_gene: TRBJ1-2
d_gene: .
CDR3aa: CASSTQQGYYGYTF

v_gene: TRBV5-6
j_gene: TRBJ1-2
d_gene: .
CDR3aa: CASSQQRQGNYGYTF

v_gene: TRBV29-1
j_gene: TRBJ1-1
d_gene: .
CDR3aa: CSVARRGWTEAFF

v_gene: TRBV9
j_gene: TRBJ1-1
d_gene: .
CDR3aa: CASSVVGANTEAFF

v_gene: TRBV12-5
j_gene: TRBJ2-7
d_gene: .
CDR3aa: CASGYPRTTKAYEQYF

v_gene: TRBV14
j_gene: TRBJ1-2
d_gene: .
CDR3aa: CASSQEVWTSYGYTF

v_gene: TRBV14
j_gene: TRBJ1-1
d_gene: TRBD1
CDR3aa: CASSPYLGQGDTEAFF

v_gene: TRBV19
j_gene: TRBJ2-1
d_gene: .
CDR3aa: CASSISLRAYNEQFF